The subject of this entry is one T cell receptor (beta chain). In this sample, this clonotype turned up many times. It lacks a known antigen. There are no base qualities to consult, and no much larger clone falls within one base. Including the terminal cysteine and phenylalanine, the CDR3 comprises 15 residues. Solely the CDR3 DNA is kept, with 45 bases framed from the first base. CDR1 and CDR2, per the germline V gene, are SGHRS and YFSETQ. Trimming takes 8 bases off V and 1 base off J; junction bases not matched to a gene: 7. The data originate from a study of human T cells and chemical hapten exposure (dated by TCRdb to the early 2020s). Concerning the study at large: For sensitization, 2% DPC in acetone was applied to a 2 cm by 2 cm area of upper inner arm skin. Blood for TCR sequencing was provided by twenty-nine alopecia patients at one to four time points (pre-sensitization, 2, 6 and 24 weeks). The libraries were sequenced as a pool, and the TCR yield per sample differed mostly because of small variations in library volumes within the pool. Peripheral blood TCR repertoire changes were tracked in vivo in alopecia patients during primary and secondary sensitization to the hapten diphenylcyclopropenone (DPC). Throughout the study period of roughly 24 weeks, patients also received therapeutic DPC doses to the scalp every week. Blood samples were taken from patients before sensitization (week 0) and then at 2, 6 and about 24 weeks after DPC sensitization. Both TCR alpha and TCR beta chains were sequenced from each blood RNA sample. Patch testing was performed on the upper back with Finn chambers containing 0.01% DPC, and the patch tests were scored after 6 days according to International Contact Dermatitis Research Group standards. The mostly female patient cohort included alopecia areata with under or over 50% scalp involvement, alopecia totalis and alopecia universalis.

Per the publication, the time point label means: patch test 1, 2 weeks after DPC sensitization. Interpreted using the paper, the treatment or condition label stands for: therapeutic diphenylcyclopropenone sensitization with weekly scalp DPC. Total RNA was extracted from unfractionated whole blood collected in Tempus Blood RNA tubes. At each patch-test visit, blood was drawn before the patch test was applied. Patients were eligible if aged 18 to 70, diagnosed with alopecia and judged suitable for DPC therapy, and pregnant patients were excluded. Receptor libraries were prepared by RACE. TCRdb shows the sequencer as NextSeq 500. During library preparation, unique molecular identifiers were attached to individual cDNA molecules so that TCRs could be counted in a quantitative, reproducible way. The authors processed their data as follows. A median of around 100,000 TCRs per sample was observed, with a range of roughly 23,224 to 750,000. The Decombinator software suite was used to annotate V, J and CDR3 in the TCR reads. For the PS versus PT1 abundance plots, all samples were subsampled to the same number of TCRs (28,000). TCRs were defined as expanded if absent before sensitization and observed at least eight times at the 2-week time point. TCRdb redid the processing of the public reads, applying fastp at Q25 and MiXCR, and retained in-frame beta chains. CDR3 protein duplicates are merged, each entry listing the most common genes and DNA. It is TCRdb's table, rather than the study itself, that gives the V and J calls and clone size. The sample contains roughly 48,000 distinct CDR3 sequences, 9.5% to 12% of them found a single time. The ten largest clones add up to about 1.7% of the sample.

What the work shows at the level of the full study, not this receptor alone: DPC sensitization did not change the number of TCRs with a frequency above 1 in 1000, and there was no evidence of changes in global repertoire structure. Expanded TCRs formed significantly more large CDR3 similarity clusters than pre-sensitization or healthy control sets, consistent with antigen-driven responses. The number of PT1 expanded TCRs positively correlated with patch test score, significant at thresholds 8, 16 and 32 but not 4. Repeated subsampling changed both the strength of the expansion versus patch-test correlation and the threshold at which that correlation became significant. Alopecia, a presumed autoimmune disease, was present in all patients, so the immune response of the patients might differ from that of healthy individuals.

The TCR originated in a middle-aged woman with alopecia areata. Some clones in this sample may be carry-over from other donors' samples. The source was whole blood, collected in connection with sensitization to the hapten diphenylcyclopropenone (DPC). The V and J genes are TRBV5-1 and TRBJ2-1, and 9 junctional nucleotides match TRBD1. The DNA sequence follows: TGCGCCAGTTTCGACAGGGGGTCATCCTACAATGAGCAGTTCTTC. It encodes CASFDRGSSYNEQFF.